Presented here are 10 T cell receptor beta chains from one specimen sequenced in a study of cytomegalovirus exposure and HLA in healthy donors listed by TCRdb under 2017. Library generation was performed with the immunoSEQ multiplex PCR assay. The multiplex PCR relied on a mix of 60 forward primers for TCR Vbeta segments and 13 reverse primers for TCR Jbeta segments. TCRdb obtained this table from immuneACCESS and retained in-frame rearrangements with V and J assigned. These tables miss some clones; where compared with another copy, unresolved V genes account for less than half of the shortfall, and the remainder is unexplained. The sample has 190,000 or so clones on record. The ten largest make up approximately 0.74% of the sample. The source material was PBMCs. The receptor set was obtained from a boy younger than 18 in good health and CMV-seronegative.

The J gene is TRBJ2-5, the V gene TRBV7-3; D may be TRBD1 (6 bases). This CDR3 region has 15 residues. Between the trimmed V and J ends, which lost 1 base and 5 bases, there was a span of 14 bases. Germline V gives CDR1 SGHTA, CDR2 FQGTGA. CDR3 residues: CASSLIRGGWETQYF. DNA of the CDR3: TGTGCCAGCAGCTTAATCAGGGGTGGGTGGGAGACCCAGTACTTC.

The chain couples TRBV2 to TRBJ1-5; D remains ambiguous. V was trimmed by 6 bases and J by 4 bases, leaving 16 bases between them. The CDR3 has 15 residues. CDR1 and CDR2 (germline): SNHLY, FYNNEI. In DNA form, the CDR3 reads TGTGCCAGCAGGTCGGTATCTACGGGGAATCAGCCCCAGCATTTT. This sequence encodes CASRSVSTGNQPQHF.

The chain's CDR3 is CAWSVNSRTYEQYF. CDR3 sequence (DNA): TGTGCCTGGAGCGTGAATTCTAGGACCTACGAGCAGTACTTC. V is TRBV30 and J is TRBJ2-7; D is ambiguous. The V gene lost 3 bases and the J gene lost 2 bases, with 14 bases spanning the gap. Per the germline V gene, CDR1 is GTSNPN and CDR2 is SVGIG (reference sequence). CDR3 length equals 14 residues.

The rearrangement joins TRBV11-2 to TRBJ1-2; D is ambiguous. Trimming removed 0 bases from V and 2 bases from J, with 19 bases in between. Per the germline V gene, CDR1 is SGHAT and CDR2 is FQNNGV. This CDR3 region has 18 residues. CDR3 nucleotides: TGTGCCAGCAGCTTAGATTCGGAGAGGGTAGAGATAAACTATGGCTACACCTTC. Protein product: CASSLDSERVEINYGYTF.

This rearrangement joins TRBV6-1 to TRBJ2-5; TRBD2 matches 8 bases. The V gene's germline CDR1 is MNHNS and CDR2 SASEGT. V gave up 5 bases and J gave up 7 bases; unmatched junction bases: 12. The CDR3 loop spans 15 amino acids. DNA for the CDR3: TGTGCCAGCAGTTCCGATTTAGCGGGGACCCGGACCCAGTACTTC. It codes for CASSSDLAGTRTQYF.

The genes are TRBV10-3 and TRBJ1-1; the match to TRBD1 covers 8 bases. The CDR3 loop spans 16 amino acids. The junction had 10 bases not matched to a gene; V was cut back by 6 bases and J by 1 base. Germline V gene data show CDR1 as ENHRY and CDR2 as SYGVKD. CDR3: CAIRRTGLSRNTEAFF. DNA of the CDR3: TGTGCCATCAGAAGGACAGGGCTAAGTCGGAACACTGAAGCTTTCTTT.

The gene calls are TRBV6-5 and TRBJ1-4, with 8 positions matching TRBD1. The germline V gene encodes CDR1 MNHEY and CDR2 SVGAGI. The trim removed 4 bases at V and 3 bases at J, leaving 7 bases unmatched. This CDR3 spans 16 amino acids. CDR3 region: CASSSTGTGPNEKLFF. CDR3 in DNA: TGTGCCAGCAGTTCCACCGGGACAGGACCTAATGAAAAACTGTTTTTT.

This chain uses TRBV9 with TRBJ2-2; no firm D call. The CDR3 covers 14 residues. Trimming stripped 2 bases from V and 8 bases from J, with 13 bases between. Germline CDR1 SGDLS, CDR2 YYNGEE. DNA of the CDR3: TGTGCCAGCAGCGTGAGAGGAACTAAGGGGGAGCTGTTTTTT. Encoded protein: CASSVRGTKGELFF.

This chain links TRBV28 with TRBJ1-1, with D unresolved. V dropped 5 bases and J dropped 1 base, with 8 bases sitting between them. Per the germline V gene, CDR1 is MDHEN and CDR2 is SYDVKM. The CDR3 has 13 amino acids. The CDR3 DNA sequence: TGTGCCAGCAGTCTGGAGGAGAACACTGAAGCTTTCTTT. Amino acid sequence: CASSLEENTEAFF.

V usage is TRBV14 and J usage is TRBJ1-2; no definite D call. V shed 4 bases and J shed 1 base, with 10 bases lying between them. There are 14 residues in the CDR3. In germline, CDR1 is SGHDN, CDR2 FVKESK. CDR3 DNA: TGTGCCAGCAGCCCTAACGATTTTAACTATGGCTACACCTTC. Translation gives CASSPNDFNYGYTF. Full variable domain (missing parts from reference TRBV14 and TRBJ1-2): EAGVTQFPSHSVIEKGQTVTLRCDPISGHDNLYWYRRVMGKEIKFLLHFVKESKQDESGMPNNRFLAERTGGTYSTLKVQPAELEDSGVYFCASSPNDFNYGYTFGSGTRLTVV.